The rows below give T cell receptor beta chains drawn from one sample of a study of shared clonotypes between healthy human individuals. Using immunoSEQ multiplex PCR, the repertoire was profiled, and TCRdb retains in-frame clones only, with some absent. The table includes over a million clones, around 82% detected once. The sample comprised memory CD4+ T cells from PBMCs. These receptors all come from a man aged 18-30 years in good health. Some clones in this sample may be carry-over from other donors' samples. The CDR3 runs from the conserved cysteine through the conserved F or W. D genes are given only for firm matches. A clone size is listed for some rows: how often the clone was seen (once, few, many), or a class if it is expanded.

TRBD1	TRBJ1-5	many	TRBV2	CASSSSDRGRCF	TGTGCCAGCAGTTCCTCGGACAGGGGGAGGTGTTTT
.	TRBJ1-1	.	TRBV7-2	CASSQDRINTEAFF	TGTGCCAGCAGCCAAGACAGGATCAACACTGAAGCTTTCTTT
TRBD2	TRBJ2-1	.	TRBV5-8	CASSIGLAEYNEQFF	TGTGCCAGCAGTATAGGACTAGCGGAATACAATGAGCAGTTCTTC
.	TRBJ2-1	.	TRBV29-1	CSVLVRAPSSYNEQFF	TGCAGCGTCCTCGTCAGGGCCCCAAGCTCCTACAATGAGCAGTTCTTC
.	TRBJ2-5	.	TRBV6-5	CASSYAQGGRETQYF	TGTGCCAGCAGTTACGCCCAGGGGGGGAGGGAGACCCAGTACTTC
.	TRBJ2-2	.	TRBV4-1	CASSQLYPVTGELFF	TGCGCCAGCAGCCAACTCTATCCGGTCACCGGGGAGCTGTTTTTT
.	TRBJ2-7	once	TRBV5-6	CASSLLRDTITYEQYF	TGTGCCAGCAGCTTGCTACGGGACACCATAACCTACGAGCAGTACTTC
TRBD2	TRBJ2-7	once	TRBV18	CASSPGLAGVGYEQYF	TGTGCCAGCTCGCCGGGACTAGCGGGAGTCGGGTACGAGCAGTACTTC
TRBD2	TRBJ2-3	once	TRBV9	CASSVDPSGRTDTQYF	TGTGCCAGCAGCGTAGATCCCAGCGGGAGAACAGATACGCAGTATTTT
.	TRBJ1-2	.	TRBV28	CASSLWPGANYGYTF	TGTGCCAGCAGTTTATGGCCGGGAGCTAACTATGGCTACACCTTC
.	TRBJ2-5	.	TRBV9	CASSVALVGHLETQYF	TGTGCCAGCAGCGTAGCGTTAGTAGGTCATCTGGAGACCCAGTACTTC